The rows below give T cell receptor beta chains drawn from one sample of a study of T cells after yellow fever vaccination. TCRdb analysed the 5' RACE reads with MiXCR anew, one entry per CDR3 protein. The table has more than 95,000 distinct CDR3 sequences, 7.2% seen once. Source: CD4+ T cells sorted from PBMCs, taken approximately 40 days after the first yellow fever vaccination. These receptors were obtained from a man younger than 35 who received the YFV17D yellow fever vaccine. The CDR3 runs from the conserved cysteine through the conserved F or W. The D gene is left open where the match is weak. Only some rows state a clone size, as once, few, many or a class for expanded clones.

v_call,j_call,d_call,clone_size,cdr3_aa,cdr3_nt
TRBV7-2,TRBJ2-7,TRBD2,many,CASSSRPGTKAYEQYF,TGTGCCAGCAGCTCACGTCCCGGGACTAAGGCCTACGAGCAGTACTTC
TRBV9,TRBJ1-2,TRBD1,-,CASSISGTVPYGYTF,TGTGCCAGCAGCATCTCCGGGACAGTACCCTATGGCTACACCTTC
TRBV7-2,TRBJ2-1,TRBD2,many,CASSGRLAGPSYNEQFF,TGTGCCAGCAGCGGCAGACTAGCGGGACCCTCCTACAATGAGCAGTTCTTC
TRBV7-2,TRBJ2-4,-,many,CASSRGVAKNIQYF,TGTGCCAGCAGCCGCGGGGTAGCCAAAAACATTCAGTACTTC
TRBV28,TRBJ1-1,TRBD1,-,CASSLGGDSEEAFF,TGTGCCAGCAGTTTAGGCGGGGACAGCGAGGAAGCTTTCTTT
TRBV20-1,TRBJ1-4,TRBD1,many,CSAPLRGQVEKLFF,TGCAGTGCTCCTCTCAGGGGGCAGGTTGAAAAACTGTTTTTT
TRBV5-1,TRBJ2-1,-,many,CASSIPSDHEQFF,TGCGCCAGCAGCATTCCTAGCGACCATGAGCAGTTCTTC
TRBV30,TRBJ1-1,-,many,CASQRGNGIEAFF,TGTGCCAGTCAAAGAGGGAACGGAATTGAAGCTTTCTTT
TRBV4-3,TRBJ1-2,TRBD1,-,CASSQETGGRGYTF,TGCGCCAGCAGCCAAGAGACAGGGGGCAGGGGCTACACCTTC
TRBV7-2,TRBJ2-1,-,many,CASSLYRAWARNEQFF,TGTGCCAGCAGCTTATACCGCGCGTGGGCTCGGAATGAGCAGTTCTTC
TRBV7-9,TRBJ1-1,-,many,CASSLRGVSVGEAFF,TGTGCCAGCAGCTTAAGGGGGGTATCGGTTGGCGAAGCTTTCTTT
TRBV6-2/TRBV6-3,TRBJ2-2,-,many,CASSYIRGDTGELFF,TGTGCCAGCAGTTACATCCGGGGCGACACCGGGGAGCTGTTTTTT
TRBV23-1,TRBJ2-1,TRBD1,many,CASSLRQGNLF,TGCGCCAGCAGTCTTCGACAGGGGAACCTCTTC
TRBV7-2,TRBJ2-3,-,many,CASSSFISGTDTQYF,TGTGCCAGCAGCTCCTTCATCTCAGGGACAGATACGCAGTATTTT
TRBV6-5,TRBJ2-1,TRBD2,many,CASSYSPSGTEQFF,TGTGCCAGCAGTTACTCGCCTAGCGGGACTGAGCAGTTCTTC
TRBV20-1,TRBJ2-5,TRBD1,many,CSAFRPGQGLETQYF,TGCAGTGCTTTTCGTCCCGGACAGGGACTGGAGACCCAGTACTTC
TRBV12-3/TRBV12-4,TRBJ2-7,TRBD1,-,CASSERDRYEQYF,TGTGCCAGCAGTGAAAGGGACAGGTACGAGCAGTACTTC
TRBV25-1,TRBJ2-7,-,many,CASSEWGRGTYEQYF,TGTGCCAGCAGTGAATGGGGACGGGGGACCTACGAGCAGTACTTC
TRBV5-1,TRBJ2-3,TRBD1,many,CASSGTGADTQYF,TGCGCCAGCAGCGGGACAGGGGCAGATACGCAGTATTTT
TRBV7-2,TRBJ2-2,-,many,CASSLGPTSNTGELFF,TGTGCCAGCAGCTTAGGTCCTACATCGAACACCGGGGAGCTGTTTTTT
TRBV7-2,TRBJ1-1,-,few,CASSLAWGTEAFF,TGTGCCAGCAGCTTAGCATGGGGGACTGAAGCTTTCTTT
TRBV5-4,TRBJ1-6,TRBD1,few,CASSLLSGGGGSPLHF,TGTGCCAGCAGCTTGCTTTCAGGGGGCGGAGGTTCACCCCTCCACTTT
TRBV3-1,TRBJ1-4,-,many,CASSQTGGNEKLFF,TGTGCCAGCAGCCAGACAGGCGGGAATGAAAAACTGTTTTTT
TRBV20-1,TRBJ1-2,-,many,CSARDQNVYGYTF,TGCAGTGCTAGAGATCAAAACGTTTATGGCTACACCTTC
TRBV5-6,TRBJ2-3,TRBD2,many,CASSPLTSRIAGVTDTQYF,TGTGCCAGCAGCCCCCTAACCTCCCGTATAGCGGGGGTTACAGATACGCAGTATTTT
TRBV20-1,TRBJ1-2,-,-,CSAYGQTPGGFQGYTF,TGCAGTGCTTACGGACAGACCCCGGGAGGGTTTCAAGGCTACACCTTC
TRBV18,TRBJ2-2,TRBD2,few,CASSPGDYRDTGELFF,TGTGCCAGCTCACCGGGGGACTACCGGGACACCGGGGAGCTGTTTTTT
TRBV20-1,TRBJ2-6,TRBD1,few,CSVGQPSGANVLTF,TGCAGTGTGGGACAGCCGTCTGGGGCCAACGTCCTGACTTTC
TRBV12-3/TRBV12-4,TRBJ1-6,-,many,CASSWDGNSPLHF,TGTGCCAGCAGTTGGGACGGCAATTCACCCCTCCACTTT
TRBV28,TRBJ1-4,-,many,CASSPFGTGRGRGEKLFF,TGTGCCAGCAGCCCATTTGGCACAGGGCGGGGACGTGGGGAAAAACTGTTTTTT
TRBV28,TRBJ2-3,-,many,CASSLQVAGADTQYF,TGTGCCAGCAGTTTACAGGTAGCCGGCGCAGATACGCAGTATTTT
TRBV3-1,TRBJ2-7,-,many,CASSRAGNSYEQYF,TGTGCCAGCAGCCGAGCCGGCAACTCCTACGAGCAGTACTTC
TRBV5-1,TRBJ1-4,-,many,CASSEDGSPNEKLFF,TGCGCCAGCAGCGAGGACGGTTCTCCTAATGAAAAACTGTTTTTT
TRBV4-3,TRBJ1-4,-,many,CASSQQGSPWEKLFF,TGCGCCAGCAGCCAACAGGGGTCCCCTTGGGAAAAACTGTTTTTT
TRBV5-1,TRBJ1-3,-,many,CASSSDLLGSGNTIYF,TGCGCCAGCAGCTCCGACCTTTTGGGCTCTGGAAACACCATATATTTT
TRBV23-1,TRBJ2-5,TRBD1,many,CASRSGTEHQETQYF,TGCGCCAGCAGATCCGGGACAGAACATCAAGAGACCCAGTACTTC
TRBV4-2,TRBJ2-7,-,many,CASSLLGNEQYF,TGTGCCAGCAGTCTCCTGGGCAACGAGCAGTACTTC
TRBV7-2,TRBJ2-7,TRBD2,many,CASSSTSGVYEQYF,TGTGCCAGCAGCTCGACTAGCGGGGTCTACGAGCAGTACTTC
TRBV12-3/TRBV12-4,TRBJ2-7,-,many,CASSRDIYEQYF,TGTGCCAGCAGCCGGGATATCTACGAGCAGTACTTC
TRBV7-9,TRBJ2-7,-,many,CASPLVWGQYF,TGTGCCAGCCCCTTGGTCTGGGGGCAGTACTTC
TRBV7-2,TRBJ1-1,-,-,CASSRSPGNTEAFF,TGTGCCAGCAGCCGCTCGCCAGGGAACACTGAAGCTTTCTTT
TRBV5-4,TRBJ2-3,-,many,CASSPASGTDTQYF,TGTGCCAGCAGCCCAGCTAGCGGCACAGATACGCAGTATTTT
TRBV20-1,TRBJ2-1,TRBD2,many,CSAREVAGINNEQFF,TGCAGTGCTAGAGAGGTAGCGGGTATTAACAATGAGCAGTTCTTC
TRBV27,TRBJ2-1,-,few,CASSPTTLAPSYNEQFF,TGTGCCAGCAGTCCTACCACCCTAGCACCATCCTACAATGAGCAGTTCTTC
TRBV7-9,TRBJ2-5,TRBD2,many,CASSIRTSGQETQYF,TGTGCCAGCAGCATTAGGACTAGCGGGCAAGAGACCCAGTACTTC
TRBV3-1,TRBJ1-5,-,many,CASSPAFSGTQPQHF,TGTGCCAGCAGCCCTGCGTTTTCCGGAACTCAGCCCCAGCATTTT